This T cell receptor (beta chain) was profiled in a study of T cells in Graves' hyperthyroidism and ophthalmopathy. TCR beta CDR3 regions were amplified from RNA. A set of HTBI primers served as the primers for a first-round RT-PCR of the TCR CDR3. TCRdb itself ran the multiplex PCR reads through MiXCR, one entry per CDR3 protein. The data hold approximately 710,000 distinct CDR3 sequences, with around 15% observed a single time. The V and J ends lost 6 bases and 3 bases respectively, with 11 bases between them. This CDR3 contains 13 residues. The V gene's germline CDR1 is MNHNS and CDR2 SASEGT. Material for sequencing was blood. The clonotype comes from a middle-aged man with Graves' hyperthyroidism. The gene calls are TRBV6-1 and TRBJ1-2, with no clear D. The CDR3, as DNA: TGTGCCAGCAGCTCATCTTTTTACTATGGCTACACCTTC. It yields the protein CASSSSFYYGYTF.